Listed below are T cell receptor beta chains from one sample, sequenced in a study of Graves' ophthalmopathy and Graves' hyperthyroidism. In TCRdb, the multiplex PCR reads were re-called with MiXCR into one record per CDR3 protein. The table includes roughly 700,000 distinct CDR3 sequences, roughly two fifths detected once. The sequenced sample was peripheral blood. The receptors shown here come from an adult man with Graves' ophthalmopathy. The conserved cysteine and the conserved F or W are not part of the CDR3 here.

V: TRBV7-2
J: TRBJ2-3
CDR3: ASSLWGRITDTQY

V: TRBV7-9
J: TRBJ1-2
CDR3: ASSQVGGENYGYT

V: TRBV7-9
J: TRBJ1-1
CDR3: ASSRSLGTEAF

V: TRBV10-3
J: TRBJ2-7
CDR3: AISKRVSYEQY

V: TRBV20-1
J: TRBJ1-2
CDR3: SAREGESYGYT

V: TRBV10-1
J: TRBJ2-3
CDR3: ASSLADADTQY

V: TRBV7-9
J: TRBJ2-7
CDR3: AGSSRDYFYEQY

V: TRBV11-2
J: TRBJ2-7
CDR3: ASSLEAPSYEQY

V: TRBV10-3
J: TRBJ1-5
CDR3: AISESAGQGNQPQH

V: TRBV7-9
J: TRBJ1-5
CDR3: ASSIGQSLPQH

V: TRBV9
J: TRBJ2-7
CDR3: ASSVGPGQGNYEQY

V: TRBV7-2
J: TRBJ2-7
CDR3: ASSLQIGGDYEQY

V: TRBV7-6
J: TRBJ1-5
CDR3: ASSFYICSVASPGEGNQPQH

V: TRBV29-1
J: TRBJ2-6
CDR3: SVAGHSGANVLT

V: TRBV29-1
J: TRBJ2-7
CDR3: SVEGGSLVYEQY

V: TRBV5-1
J: TRBJ2-7
CDR3: ASSPAGTSSTLEY

V: TRBV29-1
J: TRBJ1-2
CDR3: SMVPGGYT

V: TRBV28
J: TRBJ2-7
CDR3: ASDPSRGIGIHEQY

V: TRBV11-2
J: TRBJ1-4
CDR3: ASSDRTGGGKLF

V: TRBV7-9
J: TRBJ1-1
CDR3: ASSSGGAERRNTEAF

V: TRBV25-1
J: TRBJ2-2
CDR3: ASSFAGVGTGELF

V: TRBV5-1
J: TRBJ1-4
CDR3: ASSLRIAGTGGEKLF

V: TRBV12-3/TRBV12-4
J: TRBJ2-6
CDR3: ASSHKRSGANVLT

V: TRBV7-6
J: TRBJ2-5
CDR3: ASSPGRGIQETQY

V: TRBV7-2
J: TRBJ2-5
CDR3: ASSPLLAEGGQETQY

V: TRBV7-9
J: TRBJ2-2
CDR3: ASSVEAGHTGELF

V: TRBV25-1
J: TRBJ2-2
CDR3: ARGSGNTGELF

V: TRBV14
J: TRBJ2-7
CDR3: ASSLSQISYEQY

V: TRBV25-1
J: TRBJ1-1
CDR3: TSRDYQDTEAF

V: TRBV10-2
J: TRBJ2-7
CDR3: ASSTTGTAYEQY

V: TRBV11-2
J: TRBJ1-3
CDR3: ASSLPGQHSGNTIY

V: TRBV11-2
J: TRBJ1-2
CDR3: ASSLNGAARAHGYT

V: TRBV12-3/TRBV12-4
J: TRBJ1-1
CDR3: ASRIQGDTEAF

V: TRBV10-2
J: TRBJ1-1
CDR3: ASSFHRGYDTEAF

V: TRBV7-9
J: TRBJ2-7
CDR3: ASSQGISYEQY

V: TRBV10-2
J: TRBJ1-6
CDR3: ASSPGQESSYNSPLH

V: TRBV20-1
J: TRBJ1-2
CDR3: SALASGVGGYT

V: TRBV7-9
J: TRBJ2-5
CDR3: ASSFRGLSGLQETQY

V: TRBV15
J: TRBJ2-7
CDR3: ATSSESGRAFEQY

V: TRBV6-6
J: TRBJ2-7
CDR3: ASGDGGTPIYEQY

V: TRBV24-1
J: TRBJ1-1
CDR3: ATRTGSGTEAF

V: TRBV25-1
J: TRBJ2-2
CDR3: ASSLAGTENTGELF

V: TRBV9
J: TRBJ2-5
CDR3: ASSEDRGQSGTQY

V: TRBV7-9
J: TRBJ2-5
CDR3: ASSSRDRGFLD

V: TRBV9
J: TRBJ1-1
CDR3: ASSPPGMNTEAF

V: TRBV25-1
J: TRBJ1-4
CDR3: ASSFSDATNEKLF

V: TRBV7-9
J: TRBJ2-7
CDR3: ASSLTGTSGHEQY

V: TRBV7-8
J: TRBJ2-7
CDR3: ASSLDAGSLSSYEQY

V: TRBV7-9
J: TRBJ2-3
CDR3: ASSPRQGPMRTQY

V: TRBV29-1
J: TRBJ1-1
CDR3: SVTRDRGGTEAF

V: TRBV19
J: TRBJ1-5
CDR3: ASRSRQGENQPQH

V: TRBV20-1
J: TRBJ1-5
CDR3: SATPTGNRHQPQH

V: TRBV15
J: TRBJ1-1
CDR3: ATSRDRIGPTEAF

V: TRBV2
J: TRBJ2-2
CDR3: ASSGVSWGAGELF

V: TRBV5-1
J: TRBJ2-7
CDR3: ASSLASGVSNEQY

V: TRBV20-1
J: TRBJ2-5
CDR3: SASGGAGETQY

V: TRBV29-1
J: TRBJ1-5
CDR3: SRNPGTGGGQPQH